Below, one T cell receptor beta chain is given with its context. Generated by immunoSEQ multiplex PCR, the TCRdb table keeps only in-frame clones and is missing some. Here the sample spans some 47,000 clones, 80% to 90% being singletons. The sample belongs to a study of T cell changes during pregnancy in multiple sclerosis. The origin of this receptor is a female donor with multiple sclerosis, enrolled in a pregnancy study. The sample in question was CD8+ T cells from peripheral blood mononuclear cells, obtained in the second trimester of pregnancy.

CDR3 in amino acids: CASSFGGGPQPQHF. The CDR3 nucleotides read TGTGCCAGCAGCTTTGGAGGGGGCCCTCAGCCCCAGCATTTT. This rearrangement joins TRBV5-6 to TRBJ1-5; 7 bases map to TRBD1. V was pared by 2 bases and J by 6 bases, with 5 bases of the junction left unmatched. CDR1 is SGHDT and CDR2 is YYEEEE in the germline V gene. The CDR3 length is 14 residues.